This section outlines one TCR beta chain sequence together with its context. Its antigen remains undetermined. No per-base quality is available; no much larger clone lies one base away. CDR1 SGHTA and CDR2 FQGNSA were looked up in the germline V gene. V loses 5 bases of germline sequence and J loses 4 bases, and the interval between the two ends is 14 bases. From the cysteine up to the phenylalanine, the CDR3 has a length of 14 residues. The read is trimmed to its CDR3 DNA, 42 bases read in frame from base 1. The sample comes from a study of blood T cell repertoires in COVID-19 (dated by TCRdb to 2019 to 2021). Background on the whole study: The collaborator samples originated in the United States, Italy and Spain and spanned the acute and convalescent phases of COVID-19. The prospective study material was composed of cDNA or gDNA derived from T cells, B-cell-depleted T cells, or PBMCs. The dataset comprised deeply sampled blood TCRbeta repertoires from subjects exposed to, actively infected with, or recovered from COVID-19. The repertoires were released in a freely available public database intended as a resource for research on the immune response to SARS-CoV-2. The samples were drawn from two sources: the first 160 participants of the ongoing ImmuneRACE study, and over 1,000 subjects contributed by 6 global collaborators. Sample metadata almost always included a de-identified subject ID, COVID-19 status, age in years and sex. Where HLA class I and class II types were available, the types were taken from metadata supplied by the sample provider, not from assay-based typing.

The immunoSEQ Assay, a bias-controlled multiplex PCR, was used to amplify TCRbeta CDR3 regions from genomic DNA. Under the source paper's analysis protocol: Within the assay, amplification of reference gene primers was used to estimate how many nucleated cells each sample contained. To quantify the absolute abundance of each unique TCRbeta CDR3 rearrangement, sequence reads were collapsed and filtered. For each sample, productive Simpson clonality was calculated as the square root of Simpson's diversity index across productive rearrangements. TCRdb took over this immuneACCESS table, retaining in-frame rearrangements with V and J assigned. Such tables are incomplete; in checked studies, under half of the missing clones stem from an unresolved V gene, and the remainder is unexplained. V, J and clone size reflect that table, while D and trimming were determined from the DNA. The sample data list approximately 30,000 clones, and less than 80% of these were observed just once. Almost 40% of the sample is in the top ten clones.

Whole blood was collected in K2EDTA tubes by collaborating institutions according to the institutions' own protocols. For TCRbeta analysis, collaborator samples were shipped as frozen whole blood, as isolated PBMCs, or as DNA extracted from either sample type. On the study overall, not on this receptor specifically: How much clinical and demographic metadata was included differed by source and by participant, and the metadata was provided uncurated.

This chain is built from TRBV7-2 and TRBJ1-2, with no D gene named confidently. Sequenced: peripheral blood. The TCR comes from a man aged 65-85 years with acute or convalescent COVID-19. The DNA sequence is as follows: TGTGCCAGCAGCGGTAGAGGGTATACCTATGGCTACACCTTC. Its translation reads: CASSGRGYTYGYTF.